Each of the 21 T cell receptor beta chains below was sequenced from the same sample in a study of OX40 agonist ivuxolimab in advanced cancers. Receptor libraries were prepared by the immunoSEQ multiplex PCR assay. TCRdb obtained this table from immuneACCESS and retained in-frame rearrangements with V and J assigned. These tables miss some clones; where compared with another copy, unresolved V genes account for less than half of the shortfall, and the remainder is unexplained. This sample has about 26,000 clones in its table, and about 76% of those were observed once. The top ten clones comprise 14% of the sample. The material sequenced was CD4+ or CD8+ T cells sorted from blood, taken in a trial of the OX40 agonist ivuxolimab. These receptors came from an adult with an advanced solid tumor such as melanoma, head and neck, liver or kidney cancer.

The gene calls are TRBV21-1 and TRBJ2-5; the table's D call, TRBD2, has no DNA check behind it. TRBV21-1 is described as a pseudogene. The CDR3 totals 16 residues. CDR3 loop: CASSKSGLAVNETQYF. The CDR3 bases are TGTGCCAGCAGCAAGTCTGGACTAGCGGTAAATGAGACCCAGTACTTC.

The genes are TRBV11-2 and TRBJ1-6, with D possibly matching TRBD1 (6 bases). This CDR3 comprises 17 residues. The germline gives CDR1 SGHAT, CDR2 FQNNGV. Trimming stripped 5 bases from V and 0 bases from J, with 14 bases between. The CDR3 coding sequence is TGTGCCAGCAGCACCGGACAGAGGAGCTCCTATAATTCACCCCTCCACTTT. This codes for CASSTGQRSSYNSPLHF. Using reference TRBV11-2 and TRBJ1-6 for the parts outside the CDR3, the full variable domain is EAGVAQSPRYKIIEKRQSVAFWCNPISGHATLYWYQQILGQGPKLLIQFQNNGVVDDSQLPKDRFSAERLKGVDSTLKIQPAKLEDSAVYLCASSTGQRSSYNSPLHFGNGTRLTVT.

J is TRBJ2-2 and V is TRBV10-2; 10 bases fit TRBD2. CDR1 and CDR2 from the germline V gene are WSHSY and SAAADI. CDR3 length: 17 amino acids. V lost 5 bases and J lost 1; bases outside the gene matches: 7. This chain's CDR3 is CASSWHPSGGNTGELFF. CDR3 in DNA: TGCGCCAGCAGTTGGCATCCTAGCGGGGGGAACACCGGGGAGCTGTTTTTT.

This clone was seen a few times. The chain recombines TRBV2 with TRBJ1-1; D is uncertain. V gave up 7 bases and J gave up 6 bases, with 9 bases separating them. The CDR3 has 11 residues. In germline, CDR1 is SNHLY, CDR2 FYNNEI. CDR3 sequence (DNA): TGTGCCAGCATCCTGGCTTCTGAAGCTTTCTTT. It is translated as CASILASEAFF.

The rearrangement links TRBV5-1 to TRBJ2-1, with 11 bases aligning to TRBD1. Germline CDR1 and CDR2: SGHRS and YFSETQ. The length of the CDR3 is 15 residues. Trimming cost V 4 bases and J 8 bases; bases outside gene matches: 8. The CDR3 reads CASSTGTGGVDEQFF. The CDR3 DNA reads TGCGCCAGCAGCACCGGGACAGGGGGGGTGGATGAGCAGTTCTTC.

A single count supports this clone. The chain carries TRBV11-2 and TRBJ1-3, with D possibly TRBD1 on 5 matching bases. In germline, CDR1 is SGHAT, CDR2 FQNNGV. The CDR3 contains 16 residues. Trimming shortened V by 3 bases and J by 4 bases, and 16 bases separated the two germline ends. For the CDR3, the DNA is TGTGCCAGCAGCTTGGCCGGGACTCCCCTAGGAAACACCATATATTTT. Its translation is CASSLAGTPLGNTIYF. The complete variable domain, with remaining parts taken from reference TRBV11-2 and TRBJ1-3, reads EAGVAQSPRYKIIEKRQSVAFWCNPISGHATLYWYQQILGQGPKLLIQFQNNGVVDDSQLPKDRFSAERLKGVDSTLKIQPAKLEDSAVYLCASSLAGTPLGNTIYFGEGSWLTVV.

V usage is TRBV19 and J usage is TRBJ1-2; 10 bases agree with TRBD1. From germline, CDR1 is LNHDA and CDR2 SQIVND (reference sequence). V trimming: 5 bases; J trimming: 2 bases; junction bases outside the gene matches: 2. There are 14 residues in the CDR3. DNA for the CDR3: TGTGCCAGTAGTTCGACAGGGGGCAACTATGGCTACACCTTC. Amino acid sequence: CASSSTGGNYGYTF.

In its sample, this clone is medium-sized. The CDR3, as DNA: TGTGCCAGTTCGGACAGGGGAGCAATAGGGGGCTACACCTTC. It translates to CASSDRGAIGGYTF. The V gene is TRBV19, the J gene TRBJ1-2, with 9 bases lining up with TRBD1. Trimming took 8 bases from V and 8 from J; bases not matched to a gene: 12. CDR3 length: 14 amino acids. Germline V gene lookup returns CDR1 LNHDA and CDR2 SQIVND (reference sequence).

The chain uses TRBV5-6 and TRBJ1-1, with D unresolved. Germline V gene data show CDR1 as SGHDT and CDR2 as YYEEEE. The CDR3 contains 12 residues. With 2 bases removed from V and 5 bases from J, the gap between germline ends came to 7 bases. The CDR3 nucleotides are TGTGCCAGCAGCTTCGGTTGGACTGAAGCTTTCTTT. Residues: CASSFGWTEAFF.

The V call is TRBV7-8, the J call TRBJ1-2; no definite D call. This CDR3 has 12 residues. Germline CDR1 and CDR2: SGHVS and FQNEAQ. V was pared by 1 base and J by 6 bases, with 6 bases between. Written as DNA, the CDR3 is TGTGCCAGCAGCTTAGGCCGGGATGGCTACACCTTC. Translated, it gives CASSLGRDGYTF.

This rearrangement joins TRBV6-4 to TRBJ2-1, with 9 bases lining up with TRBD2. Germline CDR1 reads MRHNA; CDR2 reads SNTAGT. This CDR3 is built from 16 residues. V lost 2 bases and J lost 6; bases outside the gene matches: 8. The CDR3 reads CASSDVAGGPFNEQFF. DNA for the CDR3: TGTGCCAGCAGTGACGTTGCGGGGGGGCCCTTCAATGAGCAGTTCTTC.

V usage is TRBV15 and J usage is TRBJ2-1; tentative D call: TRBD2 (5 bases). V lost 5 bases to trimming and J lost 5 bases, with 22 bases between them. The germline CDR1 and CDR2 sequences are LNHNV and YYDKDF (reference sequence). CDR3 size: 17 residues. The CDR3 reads CATSHAGRPPVHNEQFF. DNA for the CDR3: TGTGCCACCAGCCACGCGGGCCGGCCCCCGGTCCACAATGAGCAGTTCTTC.

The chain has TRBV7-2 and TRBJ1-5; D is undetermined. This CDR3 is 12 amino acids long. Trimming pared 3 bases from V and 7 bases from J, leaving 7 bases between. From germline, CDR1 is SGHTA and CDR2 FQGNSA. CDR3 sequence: CASSFAGQPQHF. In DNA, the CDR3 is TGTGCCAGCAGCTTTGCCGGGCAGCCCCAGCATTTT.

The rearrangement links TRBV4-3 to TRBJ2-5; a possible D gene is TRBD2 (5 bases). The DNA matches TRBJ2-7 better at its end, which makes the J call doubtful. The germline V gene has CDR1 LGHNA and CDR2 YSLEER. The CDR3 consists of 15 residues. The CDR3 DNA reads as TGCGCCAGCAGCCAAGAAGCATTGGGGAGCTACGAGCAGTACTTC. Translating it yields CASSQEALGSYEQYF.

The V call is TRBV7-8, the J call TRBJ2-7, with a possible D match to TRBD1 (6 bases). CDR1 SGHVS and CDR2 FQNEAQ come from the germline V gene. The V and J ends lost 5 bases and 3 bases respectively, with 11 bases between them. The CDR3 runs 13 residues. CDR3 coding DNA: TGTGCCAGCAGCGAGGCAGGGGACTACGAGCAGTACTTC. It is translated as CASSEAGDYEQYF.

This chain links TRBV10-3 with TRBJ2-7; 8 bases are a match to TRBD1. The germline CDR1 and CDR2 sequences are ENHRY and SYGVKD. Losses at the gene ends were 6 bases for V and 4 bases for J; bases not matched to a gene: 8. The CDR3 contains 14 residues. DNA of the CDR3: TGTGCCATCAGGGCGACAGGGGACAAGTACGAGCAGTACTTC. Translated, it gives CAIRATGDKYEQYF.

CDR3 loop: CASSQEEIRPTSTDTQYF. The DNA of the CDR3 is TGCGCCAGCAGCCAAGAGGAGATCCGGCCCACTAGCACAGATACGCAGTATTTT. The chain links TRBV4-1 to TRBJ2-3; D unclear. V was pared by 0 bases and J by 0 bases, with 16 bases between. The germline V gene encodes CDR1 MGHRA and CDR2 YSYEKL. The CDR3 spans 18 residues.

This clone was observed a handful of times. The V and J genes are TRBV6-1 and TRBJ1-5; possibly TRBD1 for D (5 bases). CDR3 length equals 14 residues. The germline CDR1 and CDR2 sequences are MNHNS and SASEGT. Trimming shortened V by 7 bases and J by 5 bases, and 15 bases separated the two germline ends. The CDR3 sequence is CASTKVRGYQPQHF. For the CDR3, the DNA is TGTGCCAGCACTAAAGTTAGGGGCTATCAGCCCCAGCATTTT.

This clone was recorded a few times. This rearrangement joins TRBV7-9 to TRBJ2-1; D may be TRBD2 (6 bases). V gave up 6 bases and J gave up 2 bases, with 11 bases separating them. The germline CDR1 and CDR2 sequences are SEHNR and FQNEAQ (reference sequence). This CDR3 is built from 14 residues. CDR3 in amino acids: CASRMEGPYNEQFF. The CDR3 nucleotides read TGTGCCAGCAGAATGGAGGGGCCCTACAATGAGCAGTTCTTC. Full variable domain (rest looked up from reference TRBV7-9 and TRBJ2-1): DTGVSQNPRHKITKRGQNVTFRCDPISEHNRLYWYRQTLGQGPEFLTYFQNEAQLEKSRLLSDRFSAERPKGSFSTLEIQRTEQGDSAMYLCASRMEGPYNEQFFGPGTRLTVL.

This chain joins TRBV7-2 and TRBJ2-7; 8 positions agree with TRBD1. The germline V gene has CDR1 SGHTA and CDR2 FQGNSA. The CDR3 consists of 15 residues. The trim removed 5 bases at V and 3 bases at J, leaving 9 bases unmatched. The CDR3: CASSIGQGPHYEQYF. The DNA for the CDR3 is TGTGCCAGCAGCATAGGACAGGGCCCTCACTACGAGCAGTACTTC.

The CDR3 DNA sequence: TGTGCCAGTATGGGGACTAGTTTAGAGACCCAGTACTTC. This codes for CASMGTSLETQYF. The chain is built from TRBV19 and TRBJ2-5, with TRBD2 matching over 8 bases. This CDR3 is 13 amino acids long. J was trimmed by 4 bases and V by 7 bases; bases with no gene match: 5. Germline-derived CDR1 and CDR2 are LNHDA and SQIVND (reference sequence).